One and the same sample provided the 16 T cell receptor beta chains below, sequenced in a study of vaccination and CD4 T cells after COVID-19. Specified treatment: approximately nine-day PBMC culture with coronavirus spike peptide pools or control peptides (ViraFEST assay). No antigen has been identified for these receptors. The Oncomine TCR Beta short-read assay was what sequenced the DNA obtained from cultured CD4+ T cells. A single record per CDR3 protein comes from TCRdb applying MiXCR to the PCR reads. The data contain around 15,000 distinct CDR3 sequences, approximately 27% of them singletons. The sequenced material came from cultured CD4+ T cells from blood. These receptors were taken from a human donor with COVID-19.

The V gene is TRBV19, the J gene TRBJ1-2; D gene uncertain. This CDR3 has 12 amino acids. CDR1 is LNHDA, CDR2 SQIVND, per germline (reference sequence). Trimming took 5 bases from V and 4 from J, leaving 8 bases between them. The CDR3 reads CASSEGTYGYTF. CDR3 bases: TGTGCCAGTAGTGAGGGAACCTATGGCTACACCTTC.

This clonotype was observed a few times. The gene calls are TRBV7-2 and TRBJ1-2, with 7 bases fitting TRBD1. This CDR3 comprises 15 residues. Germline CDR1 and CDR2: SGHTA and FQGNSA. V shed 1 base and J 8 bases; nucleotides not matched to a gene: 10. CDR3 coding DNA: TGTGCCAGCAGCTTAGGAGGGGGCCGGGGTCGAGGCTACACCTTC. The encoded protein is CASSLGGGRGRGYTF.

This CDR3 reads CASSLGGSSSGNTIYF. Written as DNA, the CDR3 is TGTGCCAGCAGTTTGGGAGGATCAAGCTCTGGAAACACCATATATTTT. The V call is TRBV28, the J call TRBJ1-3; D call uncertain. From germline, CDR1 is MDHEN and CDR2 SYDVKM. CDR3 length: 16 residues. Trimming took 3 bases from V and 0 from J, leaving 12 bases between them.

This clonotype was seen only a few times. The chain links TRBV19 to TRBJ2-7; TRBD2 aligns across 11 bases. J gave up 2 bases and V 5 bases, and 14 bases lay outside the gene matches. The CDR3 extends over 18 amino acids. The V gene's germline CDR1 is LNHDA and CDR2 SQIVND (reference sequence). The CDR3 DNA sequence: TGTGCCAGTAGTCTATCGCCGACGACTAGCGGGGCCCCCTACGAGCAGTACTTC. Protein product: CASSLSPTTSGAPYEQYF.

This clonotype was found a few times. The CDR3 spells CASSIGASGFQETQYF. The CDR3, as DNA: TGTGCCAGTAGTATAGGGGCTAGCGGGTTTCAAGAGACCCAGTACTTC. This chain joins TRBV19 and TRBJ2-5; the match to TRBD2 covers 8 bases. J was trimmed by 2 bases and V by 1 base; bases with no gene match: 6. CDR3 length equals 16 residues. The germline V gene encodes CDR1 LNHDA and CDR2 SQIVND (reference sequence).

In its sample, this clonotype was seen a few times. The J gene is TRBJ1-2, the V gene TRBV29-1, with TRBD1 identical over 9 bases. The germline V gene encodes CDR1 SQVTM and CDR2 ANQGSEA. This CDR3 region has 13 residues. V trimming: 6 bases; J trimming: 4 bases; junction bases outside the gene matches: 6. DNA for the CDR3: TGCAGCGTAGACGACAGGGGGAGCTATGGCTACACCTTC. It translates to CSVDDRGSYGYTF.

V usage is TRBV20-1 and J usage is TRBJ2-7, with 9 bases aligning to TRBD1. The CDR3 consists of 14 residues. V was clipped by 3 bases and J by 4 bases; unmatched bases: 7. Looked up from germline, CDR1 is DFQATT and CDR2 is SNEGSKA (reference sequence). The CDR3 coding sequence is TGCAGTGCTAGGACGGGACAGGGAGGGTACGAGCAGTACTTC. Translation: CSARTGQGGYEQYF.

Details on this clonotype: Since a much larger clone is just one base distant, this may be a read error. This chain's CDR3 is CATTQGVGNQPEHF. The DNA of the CDR3 is TGTGCCACCACACAGGGAGTGGGCAATCAGCCCGAGCATTTT. V gene TRBV10-3 combines with J gene TRBJ1-5, with D tentatively TRBD1 (6 bases). CDR1 is ENHRY and CDR2 is SYGVKD in the germline V gene. This CDR3 spans 14 amino acids.

V usage is TRBV7-9 and J usage is TRBJ2-3; 10 nucleotides agree with TRBD1. The germline V gene has CDR1 SEHNR and CDR2 FQNEAQ (reference sequence). CDR3 size: 17 residues. J lost 5 bases, V lost 5 bases, and 13 bases had no gene match. The CDR3 DNA is TGTGCCAGCAGCCCGAGGGGGGGGACAGGGGTAGGAGATACGCAGTATTTT. It encodes CASSPRGGTGVGDTQYF.

Only a few counts were recorded for this clonotype. The V and J genes are TRBV2 and TRBJ1-4, with D possibly matching TRBD1 (6 bases). Trimming shortened V by 6 bases and J by 8 bases, and 19 bases separated the two germline ends. The CDR3 loop spans 15 amino acids. Looked up from germline, CDR1 is SNHLY and CDR2 is FYNNEI. CDR3 in amino acids: CASSPQGPVAEKLFF. CDR3 DNA sequence: TGTGCCAGCAGCCCACAGGGTCCAGTAGCCGAAAAACTGTTTTTT.

This clonotype has more than one count but fewer than ten. The chain couples TRBV14 to TRBJ2-4; 7 positions agree with TRBD1. Per the germline V gene, CDR1 is SGHDN and CDR2 is FVKESK. The CDR3 is made up of 16 amino acids. J was trimmed by 1 base and V by 2 bases; bases with no gene match: 5. The CDR3: CASSQLTGLAKNIQYF. CDR3 bases: TGTGCCAGCAGCCAACTGACAGGGCTTGCCAAAAACATTCAGTACTTC.

This clonotype was picked up a small number of times. The V call is TRBV6-2 or TRBV6-3, the J call TRBJ2-7; D is unclear. The CDR3 covers 11 residues. The germline V and J ends were trimmed by 4 bases and 3 bases, with 4 bases remaining between them. The germline V gene has CDR1 MNHEY and CDR2 SVGEGT. CDR3 nucleotides: TGTGCCAGCAGTTTCAACTACGAGCAGTACTTC. Translated: CASSFNYEQYF.

The V gene is TRBV7-9, the J gene TRBJ2-2; D may be TRBD1 (6 bases). In germline, CDR1 is SEHNR, CDR2 FQNEAQ (reference sequence). V gave up 4 bases and J gave up 4 bases, with 16 bases separating them. This CDR3 is built from 16 residues. CDR3 amino acids: CASSSTGMRFTGELFF. The CDR3 nucleotides read TGTGCCAGCAGCTCTACAGGGATGAGGTTCACCGGGGAGCTGTTTTTT.

This chain uses TRBV9 with TRBJ1-1; D is unresolved. Germline V gene lookup returns CDR1 SGDLS and CDR2 YYNGEE. The CDR3 has 13 amino acids. The ends were cut back, 4 bases at V and 6 bases at J, with 13 bases in the middle. The CDR3 is CASSPVMGSEAFF. The CDR3 DNA reads TGTGCCAGCAGCCCCGTGATGGGATCTGAAGCTTTCTTT.

The V call is TRBV19, the J call TRBJ1-4, with a possible D match to TRBD1 (6 bases). Germline CDR1 and CDR2: LNHDA and SQIVND (reference sequence). V dropped 6 bases and J dropped 5 bases, with 16 bases sitting between them. This CDR3 region has 15 residues. The CDR3 loop reads CASSSLKGGNEKLFF. CDR3 DNA: TGTGCCAGTAGCTCTCTAAAGGGGGGGAATGAAAAACTGTTTTTT.

This clonotype was seen more than once but under ten times. The chain uses TRBV27 and TRBJ1-2; 7 positions agree with TRBD1. The CDR3 is made up of 16 amino acids. The ends lost 3 bases at V and 0 bases at J; junction bases unmatched: 7. Germline-derived CDR1 and CDR2 are MNHEY and SMNVEV (reference sequence). The CDR3 here is CASSFTVGTANYGYTF. DNA of the CDR3: TGTGCCAGCAGTTTCACGGTAGGGACAGCTAACTATGGCTACACCTTC.